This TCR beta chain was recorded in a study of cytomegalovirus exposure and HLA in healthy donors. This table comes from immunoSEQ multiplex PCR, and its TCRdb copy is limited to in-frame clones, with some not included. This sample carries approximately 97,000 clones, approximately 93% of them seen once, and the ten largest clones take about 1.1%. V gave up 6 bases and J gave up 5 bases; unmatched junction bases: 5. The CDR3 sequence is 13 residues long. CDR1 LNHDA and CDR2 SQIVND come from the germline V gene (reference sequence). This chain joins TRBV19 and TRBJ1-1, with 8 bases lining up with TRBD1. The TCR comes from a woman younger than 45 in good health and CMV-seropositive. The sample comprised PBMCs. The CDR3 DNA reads TGTGCCAGTAGCGTCCGGACAGGGACTGAAGCTTTCTTT. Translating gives CASSVRTGTEAFF.